These 30 T cell receptor beta chains were sequenced from one sample in a study of control samples from healthy donors and cancer patients. The method was immunoSEQ multiplex PCR; TCRdb's version includes in-frame clones alone and lacks a portion of them. The top ten clones hold more than 1.5% of a sample with roughly 150,000 clones, around nine tenths of them seen once. The material sequenced was blood. The receptor set was obtained from a young man in good health.

This clone was picked up one time. The V and J genes are TRBV28 and TRBJ1-4; TRBD1 might be the D (6 bases). Germline CDR1 is MDHEN and CDR2 is SYDVKM. V lost 6 bases, J lost 15 bases, and 17 bases lay in between. The CDR3 is 12 residues long. CDR3 region: CASSVEGGFLFF. The CDR3 DNA reads TGTGCCAGCAGCGTCGAGGGGGGCTTTTTGTTTTTT.

This clone was recorded once. The chain has TRBV5-6 and TRBJ1-2, with a weak D call TRBD1 (5 bases). The V gene lost 2 bases and the J gene lost 10 bases, with 15 bases spanning the gap. There are 13 residues in the CDR3. Per germline, CDR1 SGHDT and CDR2 YYEEEE. This CDR3 reads CASSFGTGADYTF. The CDR3 nucleotides are TGTGCCAGCAGCTTCGGGACCGGAGCAGACTACACCTTC. The variable domain in full, with the rest retrieved from reference TRBV5-6 and TRBJ1-2, is DAGVTQSPTHLIKTRGQQVTLRCSPKSGHDTVSWYQQALGQGPQFIFQYYEEEERQRGNFPDRFSGHQFPNYSSELNVNALLLGDSALYLCASSFGTGADYTFGSGTRLTVV.

The gene calls are TRBV11-2 and TRBJ2-1; D not certain. The CDR3 covers 8 residues. Trimming shortened V by 7 bases and J by 10 bases, and 2 bases separated the two germline ends. The germline V gene has CDR1 SGHAT and CDR2 FQNNGV. Here the CDR3 reads CASTEQFF. DNA of the CDR3: TGTGCCAGCACCGAGCAGTTCTTC.

The chain uses TRBV5-5 and TRBJ2-1; D may be TRBD1 (6 bases). The ends were cut back, 4 bases at V and 4 bases at J, with 12 bases in the middle. Germline assignment: CDR1 SGHKS and CDR2 YYEKEE (reference sequence). This CDR3 contains 14 residues. CDR3 in DNA: TGTGCCAGCAGCGTTGGTGGGACATACAATGAGCAGTTCTTC. This translates into CASSVGGTYNEQFF. The variable domain in full, with the rest retrieved from reference TRBV5-5 and TRBJ2-1, is DAGVTQSPTHLIKTRGQQVTLRCSPISGHKSVSWYQQVLGQGPQFIFQYYEKEERGRGNFPDRFSARQFPNYSSELNVNALLLGDSALYLCASSVGGTYNEQFFGPGTRLTVL.

The gene calls are TRBV7-3 and TRBJ1-3, with D unresolved. The CDR3 has 16 amino acids. The germline V and J ends were trimmed by 2 bases and 2 bases, with 13 bases remaining between them. CDR1 and CDR2 from the germline V gene are SGHTA and FQGTGA. The CDR3 sequence: CASSLGSAGAGNTIYF. The CDR3 bases are TGTGCCAGCAGCTTAGGGTCGGCGGGAGCTGGAAACACCATATATTTT.

The chain joins TRBV16 to TRBJ1-5; D unclear. This CDR3 contains 15 residues. Trimming took 1 base from V and 2 from J, leaving 9 bases between them. Germline CDR1 reads KGHSY; CDR2 reads FQNENV. CDR3 nucleotide sequence: TGTGCCAGCAGCCAATATGGGTACGGCAATCAGCCCCAGCATTTT. Translation: CASSQYGYGNQPQHF.

This clone was observed a single time. This sequence joins TRBV6-5 and TRBJ2-7, with D tentatively TRBD2 (7 bases). V lost 9 bases and J 2 bases, leaving 17 bases between the germline ends. Germline CDR1 reads MNHEY; CDR2 reads SVGAGI. The CDR3 extends over 14 amino acids. The CDR3: CASGEGGLTYEQYF. CDR3 in DNA: TGTGCCAGTGGGGAGGGGGGGCTTACCTACGAGCAGTACTTC.

The genes are TRBV7-2 and TRBJ1-1, with 11 bases matching TRBD1. This CDR3 has 15 residues. The junction had 2 bases not matched to a gene; V was cut back by 4 bases and J by 1 base. The V gene's germline CDR1 is SGHTA and CDR2 FQGNSA. CDR3 bases: TGTGCCAGCAGCTGGACAGGGGGCCGGAACACTGAAGCTTTCTTT. Translating gives CASSWTGGRNTEAFF.

This clone was counted once. The V and J genes are TRBV6-2 or TRBV6-3 and TRBJ1-1; D gene uncertain. Trimming took 0 bases from V and 1 from J, leaving 9 bases between them. CDR1 and CDR2 from the germline V gene are MNHEY and SVGEGT. The CDR3 runs to 15 residues. The CDR3 bases are TGTGCCAGCAGTTACTCGAGAATTGGGAACACTGAAGCTTTCTTT. Its translation is CASSYSRIGNTEAFF.

The rearrangement uses TRBV5-8 and TRBJ1-4, with a weak D call TRBD1 (6 bases). The CDR3 extends over 16 amino acids. The germline CDR1 and CDR2 sequences are SGHTS and YDEGEE. Trimming cost V 4 bases and J 2 bases, with 15 bases left between them. The CDR3 reads CASSASGESTNEKLFF. The CDR3 bases are TGTGCCAGCAGCGCGTCAGGGGAGTCCACTAATGAAAAACTGTTTTTT.

This sequence joins TRBV4-3 and TRBJ2-7; 7 nucleotides line up with TRBD1. Germline V gene data show CDR1 as LGHNA and CDR2 as YSLEER. Trimming cost V 3 bases and J 5 bases; bases outside gene matches: 4. The CDR3 has 13 amino acids. DNA for the CDR3: TGCGCCAGCAGCCAGGCCAGGGGGAACGAGCAGTACTTC. This codes for CASSQARGNEQYF.

The chain recombines TRBV4-1 with TRBJ2-5, with a possible D match to TRBD1 (6 bases). Germline V lookup: CDR1 MGHRA, CDR2 YSYEKL. The CDR3 is 15 amino acids. V lost 4 bases, J lost 3 bases, and 15 bases lay in between. CDR3 residues: CASSPTGTPEETQYF. In DNA form, the CDR3 reads TGCGCCAGCAGCCCAACCGGGACACCCGAAGAGACCCAGTACTTC.

The chain is built from TRBV6-2 or TRBV6-3 and TRBJ2-7; weak D call: TRBD2 (6 bases). V was shortened by 0 bases and J by 7 bases, with 13 bases between the two germline ends. The CDR3 totals 14 residues. The germline V gene has CDR1 MNHEY and CDR2 SVGEGT. CDR3 amino acids: CASSYSRLDKEQYF. CDR3 nucleotide sequence: TGTGCCAGCAGTTACTCGCGACTAGATAAGGAGCAGTACTTC.

CDR3 amino acids: CASSLAGGSFGYTF. In DNA form, the CDR3 reads TGTGCCAGCAGCTTAGCCGGGGGCTCTTTTGGCTACACCTTC. The rearrangement links TRBV5-4 to TRBJ1-2; a weak D match, TRBD1 (6 bases). CDR1 SGHNT and CDR2 YYREEE come from the germline V gene (reference sequence). With 2 bases removed from V and 7 bases from J, the gap between germline ends came to 15 bases. CDR3 length equals 14 residues.

The gene calls are TRBV19 and TRBJ1-5; D unclear. Germline-derived CDR1 and CDR2 are LNHDA and SQIVND (reference sequence). Trimming pared 2 bases from V and 10 bases from J, leaving 12 bases between. The CDR3 extends over 13 amino acids. The DNA for the CDR3 is TGTGCCAGTAGTATAATGGGGAAGGTCCCCCAGCATTTT. It specifies CASSIMGKVPQHF.

This chain connects TRBV5-1 to TRBJ2-3; a possible D gene is TRBD2 (5 bases). From germline, CDR1 is SGHRS and CDR2 YFSETQ. CDR3 length: 13 amino acids. Trimming shortened V by 6 bases and J by 4 bases, and 12 bases separated the two germline ends. CDR3 DNA: TGCGCCAGCACGGAGGTGGGCGCAGATACGCAGTATTTT. Its translation: CASTEVGADTQYF.

The chain recombines TRBV7-3 with TRBJ2-6, with TRBD1 as a possible D gene (5 bases). The CDR3 consists of 19 residues. V dropped 5 bases and J dropped 0 bases, with 20 bases sitting between them. Germline-derived CDR1 and CDR2 are SGHTA and FQGTGA. The CDR3 DNA follows: TGTGCCAGCAGCCCAAGGTCCCGGACACCCAACTCTGGGGCCAACGTCCTGACTTTC. As protein: CASSPRSRTPNSGANVLTF.

This clone was picked up a small number of times. The chain has TRBV5-1 and TRBJ2-5; possibly TRBD1 or TRBD2 for D (6 bases each). The CDR3 sequence is 15 residues long. The V gene's germline CDR1 is SGHRS and CDR2 YFSETQ. Trimming stripped 0 bases from V and 5 bases from J, with 14 bases between. The CDR3 loop reads CASSLEQGGSETQYF. Here the CDR3 DNA reads TGCGCCAGCAGCTTGGAACAGGGAGGATCGGAGACCCAGTACTTC.

The chain couples TRBV5-1 to TRBJ1-5; D is perhaps TRBD1 (5 bases). Germline V gene lookup returns CDR1 SGHRS and CDR2 YFSETQ. The CDR3 has 13 amino acids. V was shortened by 4 bases and J by 5 bases, with 10 bases between the two germline ends. CDR3 nucleotides: TGCGCCAGCAGCACCTGGGGGGATCAGCCCCAGCATTTT. This gives the protein CASSTWGDQPQHF.

This clone appeared a single time. The genes are TRBV6-5 and TRBJ2-1; 8 bases fit TRBD2. Unmatched junction bases numbered 6, after V lost 7 bases and J lost 4 bases. Germline V gene sequence: CDR1 MNHEY, CDR2 SVGAGI. The CDR3 length is 14 residues. The CDR3 DNA sequence: TGTGCCAGCACCAAACTAGCGGAGTACAATGAGCAGTTCTTC. It encodes CASTKLAEYNEQFF.

This chain joins TRBV9 and TRBJ2-3; 10 bases align to TRBD2. Looked up from germline, CDR1 is SGDLS and CDR2 is YYNGEE. V lost 2 bases, J lost 1 base, and 7 bases stayed unmatched. The CDR3 has 17 amino acids. The DNA of the CDR3 is TGTGCCAGCAGCGTCACCACCGGGACTAGCGGCACAGATACGCAGTATTTT. It translates to CASSVTTGTSGTDTQYF.

This chain uses TRBV30 with TRBJ2-7; D remains unclear. The V gene's germline CDR1 is GTSNPN and CDR2 SVGIG (reference sequence). The CDR3 consists of 13 residues. Trimming removed 0 bases from V and 4 bases from J, with 10 bases in between. CDR3 amino acids: CAWSVPPSYEQYF. The CDR3 DNA sequence: TGTGCCTGGAGTGTACCCCCCAGTTACGAGCAGTACTTC. Full variable domain (rest looked up from reference TRBV30 and TRBJ2-7): SQTIHQWPATLVQPVGSPLSLECTVEGTSNPNLYWYRQAAGRGLQLLFYSVGIGQISSEVPQNLSASRPQDRQFILSSKKLLLSDSGFYLCAWSVPPSYEQYFGPGTRLTVT.

This clone was detected a few times. V is TRBV29-1 and J is TRBJ2-1; D is ambiguous. The V end was cut by 4 bases, the J end by 8 bases, with 6 bases between. The germline V gene has CDR1 SQVTM and CDR2 ANQGSEA. The CDR3 runs 10 residues. The DNA of the CDR3 is TGCAGCGTTGGTTCTTATGAGCAGTTCTTC. Translated, it gives CSVGSYEQFF.

This sequence joins TRBV5-1 and TRBJ1-6; 8 bases align to TRBD1. The germline V gene encodes CDR1 SGHRS and CDR2 YFSETQ. CDR3 length equals 16 residues. V shed 0 bases and J 6 bases; nucleotides not matched to a gene: 5. Here the CDR3 reads CASSLDGRGLNSPLHF. CDR3 DNA: TGCGCCAGCAGCTTGGATGGCAGGGGGCTTAATTCACCCCTCCACTTT.

The genes are TRBV6-6 and TRBJ1-4; D gene uncertain. This CDR3 region has 15 residues. CDR1 MNHNY and CDR2 SVGAGI come from the germline V gene (reference sequence). V was clipped by 0 bases and J by 2 bases, with 7 bases between them. Here the CDR3 DNA reads TGTGCCAGCAGTTACTCCCCGTCGACTAATGAAAAACTGTTTTTT. Protein sequence: CASSYSPSTNEKLFF.

This rearrangement joins TRBV7-9 to TRBJ1-6; no firm D call. The CDR3 is 16 residues long. CDR1 SEHNR and CDR2 FQNEAQ come from the germline V gene (reference sequence). V was pared by 5 bases and J by 0 bases, with 11 bases between. CDR3 region: CASSQTRTSYNSPLHF. Here the CDR3 DNA reads TGTGCCAGCAGCCAGACACGCACCTCCTATAATTCACCCCTCCACTTT.

The chain has TRBV2 and TRBJ1-2; D is ambiguous. Germline lookup yields CDR1 SNHLY and CDR2 FYNNEI. The CDR3 runs 16 residues. Between the trimmed V and J ends, which lost 1 base and 4 bases, there was a span of 16 bases. DNA for the CDR3: TGTGCCAGCAGTGAAGTGCGCTCAAACCCCCTCTATGGCTACACCTTC. It is translated as CASSEVRSNPLYGYTF.

This clone came up once. This chain connects TRBV30 to TRBJ2-7; possibly TRBD2 for D (6 bases). Looked up from germline, CDR1 is GTSNPN and CDR2 is SVGIG (reference sequence). V gave up 2 bases and J gave up 6 bases, with 14 bases separating them. The length of the CDR3 is 13 residues. The CDR3 is CAWSPGLNTEQYF. CDR3 sequence (DNA): TGTGCCTGGAGTCCGGGACTTAATACCGAGCAGTACTTC. Looking up the rest from reference TRBV30 and TRBJ2-7 gives the full variable domain: SQTIHQWPATLVQPVGSPLSLECTVEGTSNPNLYWYRQAAGRGLQLLFYSVGIGQISSEVPQNLSASRPQDRQFILSSKKLLLSDSGFYLCAWSPGLNTEQYFGPGTRLTVT.

The J gene is TRBJ2-1, the V gene TRBV7-9; D is uncertain. The V and J ends lost 8 bases and 10 bases respectively, with 15 bases between them. Germline assignment: CDR1 SEHNR and CDR2 FQNEAQ (reference sequence). CDR3 length: 12 residues. CDR3 amino acids: CASGPSSLEQFF. CDR3 sequence (DNA): TGTGCCAGCGGGCCCTCGTCCCTCGAGCAGTTCTTC. Full variable domain (outside the CDR3, taken from reference TRBV7-9 and TRBJ2-1): DTGVSQNPRHKITKRGQNVTFRCDPISEHNRLYWYRQTLGQGPEFLTYFQNEAQLEKSRLLSDRFSAERPKGSFSTLEIQRTEQGDSAMYLCASGPSSLEQFFGPGTRLTVL.

This chain uses TRBV28 with TRBJ2-3; no clear D gene. Germline-derived CDR1 and CDR2 are MDHEN and SYDVKM. Trimming removed 1 base from V and 3 bases from J, with 8 bases in between. CDR3 length equals 14 residues. For the CDR3, the DNA is TGTGCCAGCAGTTTATCGGACGCGACAGATACGCAGTATTTT. This gives the protein CASSLSDATDTQYF.